Following are 27 T cell receptor beta chains from one sample sequenced in a study of blood T cells in healthy people across ages (dated by TCRdb to between 2015 and 2017). Libraries came from 5' RACE. Data came from an Illumina HiSeq 2500. A second PCR of roughly 6 to 11 cycles was run with a J-beta primer mix and a sample-barcoded 5' primer. TCRdb reprocessing: public reads trimmed at Q25 with fastp, clones called with MiXCR, in-frame beta chains kept. Merged by CDR3 protein, the rows form single entries marked with the most common genes and DNA. The sample data list around 1,500,000 distinct CDR3 sequences, and 42% of these were observed just once. 7% to 9% of the sample rests with the top ten. Sequenced: blood. These TCRs come from a woman between 18 and 30 years old in good health.

This clonotype was counted a few times. The rearrangement joins TRBV9 to TRBJ2-7; D gene unclear. Germline V lookup: CDR1 SGDLS, CDR2 YYNGEE. CDR3 length equals 14 residues. Trimming shortened V by 0 bases and J by 6 bases, and 13 bases separated the two germline ends. This chain's CDR3 is CASSVGHSPGEQYF. Written as DNA, the CDR3 is TGTGCCAGCAGCGTAGGACATTCCCCGGGCGAGCAGTACTTC.

V usage is TRBV10-3 and J usage is TRBJ1-2, with D perhaps matching TRBD1 (5 bases). With 4 bases removed from V and 5 bases from J, the gap between germline ends came to 14 bases. The CDR3 is 14 residues long. Germline V gene data show CDR1 as ENHRY and CDR2 as SYGVKD. The CDR3 coding sequence is TGTGCCATCAGTGGGGAGTTGGGGGGGTATGGCTACACCTTC. This sequence encodes CAISGELGGYGYTF.

This clonotype was recorded once. The chain is built from TRBV27 and TRBJ1-6, with TRBD1 as a possible D gene (5 bases). This CDR3 has 15 amino acids. Germline assignment: CDR1 MNHEY and CDR2 SMNVEV (reference sequence). V lost 3 bases and J 6 bases, leaving 12 bases between the germline ends. CDR3 coding DNA: TGTGCCAGCAGTTTGCTCCAGGGATTTAATTCACCCCTCCACTTT. Protein: CASSLLQGFNSPLHF.

J is TRBJ2-7 and V is TRBV20-1; D is uncertain. V dropped 5 bases and J dropped 3 bases, with 20 bases sitting between them. Germline values: CDR1 DFQATT, CDR2 SNEGSKA (reference sequence). The CDR3 spans 15 residues. In nucleotides, the CDR3 is TGCAGTGCTCCCCCCGCCGGAGCATCCAACTACGAGCAGTACTTC. It encodes CSAPPAGASNYEQYF.

The chain is built from TRBV7-9 and TRBJ1-4; 7 bases fit TRBD1. With 2 bases clipped from V and 8 bases from J, the junction kept 8 bases outside the gene matches. This CDR3 spans 15 amino acids. Germline V gene data show CDR1 as SEHNR and CDR2 as FQNEAQ (reference sequence). For the CDR3, the DNA is TGTGCCAGCAGCTTAAGGCCAGGGGGTGTGGAAAAACTGTTTTTT. Its protein product is CASSLRPGGVEKLFF.

In its sample, this clonotype was seen once. The chain recombines TRBV19 with TRBJ2-7; the D is unclear. Germline CDR1 LNHDA, CDR2 SQIVND (reference sequence). The CDR3 length is 13 residues. V was clipped by 4 bases and J by 7 bases, with 14 bases between them. In nucleotides, the CDR3 is TGTGCCAGTAGTAATTCGGGCCCCCGGGAGCAGTACTTC. This translates into CASSNSGPREQYF.

CDR3 nucleotide sequence: TGTGCCAGCAGCTTAACTAGCGCGGGGCCGGGTGAGCAGTACTTC. This gives the protein CASSLTSAGPGEQYF. The chain has TRBV7-3 and TRBJ2-7, with D possibly being TRBD2 (6 bases). The germline V gene encodes CDR1 SGHTA and CDR2 FQGTGA. The CDR3 runs 15 residues. V was trimmed by 0 bases and J by 7 bases, leaving 16 bases between them. Together with reference TRBV7-3 and TRBJ2-7, the CDR3 gives the full variable domain: GAGVSQTPSNKVTEKGKYVELRCDPISGHTALYWYRQSLGQGPEFLIYFQGTGAADDSGLPNDRFFAVRPEGSVSTLKIQRTERGDSAVYLCASSLTSAGPGEQYFGPGTRLTVT.

The chain uses TRBV9 and TRBJ2-3; TRBD1 might be the D (5 bases). Per germline, CDR1 SGDLS and CDR2 YYNGEE. CDR3 size: 16 residues. V was shortened by 0 bases and J by 2 bases, with 13 bases between the two germline ends. The CDR3 coding sequence is TGTGCCAGCAGCGTAGGGGGCGGCTCCCCCACAGATACGCAGTATTTT. It codes for CASSVGGGSPTDTQYF.

This clonotype was picked up a small number of times. The V gene is TRBV12-3 or TRBV12-4, the J gene TRBJ1-6, with D possibly TRBD1 on 6 matching bases. The CDR3 runs to 12 residues. Trimming removed 5 bases at V and 8 bases at J, with 7 bases between. The CDR3 here is CASSEGDSPLHF. The CDR3 DNA follows: TGTGCCAGCAGTGAGGGGGATTCACCCCTCCACTTT.

This clonotype showed up just a few times. The rearrangement links TRBV6-5 to TRBJ2-1, with TRBD2 matching over 12 bases. CDR3 length equals 16 residues. From germline, CDR1 is MNHEY and CDR2 SVGAGI. J gave up 3 bases and V 6 bases, and 6 bases lay outside the gene matches. The CDR3 reads CASRSLAGGLYNEQFF. Here the CDR3 DNA reads TGTGCCAGCAGATCACTAGCGGGAGGTCTCTACAATGAGCAGTTCTTC.

This clonotype was seen only a few times. The chain couples TRBV3-1 to TRBJ2-5, with 8 bases lining up with TRBD1. The length of the CDR3 is 13 residues. V lost 6 bases to trimming and J lost 4 bases; unmatched junction nucleotides: 4. CDR1 and CDR2 (germline): LGHDT, YNNKEL (reference sequence). CDR3 nucleotide sequence: TGTGCCAGCAGTGGACAGGGACTAGAGACCCAGTACTTC. Protein product: CASSGQGLETQYF.

The chain recombines TRBV28 with TRBJ2-1, with 7 bases identical to TRBD2. Germline CDR1 and CDR2: MDHEN and SYDVKM. The V gene end was trimmed by 4 bases and the J gene end by 4 bases; junction bases not matched to a gene: 13. This CDR3 contains 17 residues. DNA for the CDR3: TGTGCCAGCAGTTCGAATGCCGCCAGCGGGGTTTACAATGAGCAGTTCTTC. Protein: CASSSNAASGVYNEQFF.

This chain connects TRBV27 to TRBJ1-6; D remains unclear. CDR1 is MNHEY, CDR2 SMNVEV, per germline (reference sequence). Trimming removed 1 base from V and 4 bases from J, with 11 bases in between. CDR3 size: 16 residues. The CDR3 reads CASSLYYPDYNSPLHF. The DNA of the CDR3 is TGTGCCAGCAGTTTATATTATCCGGATTATAATTCACCCCTCCACTTT.

In the case of this clonotype: Compared with germline, one end of the junction differs, possibly owing to a read error. The V call is TRBV5-5, the J call TRBJ2-1; no reliable D call. The CDR3 extends over 13 amino acids. Germline loops: CDR1 SGHKS, CDR2 YYEKEE (reference sequence). In DNA, the CDR3 is TGTGTCAGCAGCGCCTTTGCCGGTAGTGAGCAGTTCTTC. It codes for CVSSAFAGSEQFF.

The J gene is TRBJ2-1, the V gene TRBV5-1, with TRBD2 matching 9 bases. Germline V gives CDR1 SGHRS, CDR2 YFSETQ. The CDR3 contains 14 residues. V shed 0 bases, J shed 14 bases, and the junction held 9 bases outside the gene matches. The CDR3 sequence: CASSLERRGGVEFF. In DNA form, the CDR3 reads TGCGCCAGCAGCTTGGAGCGGCGGGGGGGCGTGGAGTTCTTC.

In its sample, this clonotype was seen many times. The chain has TRBV3-1 and TRBJ2-6; no firm D call. The CDR3 consists of 14 residues. Trimming took off 2 bases at V and 4 bases at J, with 6 bases between the two ends. Germline V gene data show CDR1 as LGHDT and CDR2 as YNNKEL (reference sequence). CDR3 bases: TGTGCCAGCAGCCAATTAATAGGGGCCAACGTCCTGACTTTC. Amino acids: CASSQLIGANVLTF.

This chain joins TRBV15 and TRBJ1-1, with D tentatively TRBD1 (5 bases). Germline V CDR1 and CDR2: LNHNV, YYDKDF (reference sequence). The CDR3 runs to 16 residues. Deletions cut 1 base from V and 1 base from J, with 13 bases between. CDR3 DNA: TGTGCCACCAGCAGAGTTGGGGGGAGTGGGAACACTGAAGCTTTCTTT. Encoded protein: CATSRVGGSGNTEAFF.

The sample holds a few counts of this clonotype. This chain connects TRBV20-1 to TRBJ2-7, with 7 bases identical to TRBD2. Germline CDR1 DFQATT, CDR2 SNEGSKA (reference sequence). The CDR3 loop spans 15 amino acids. Trimming took 6 bases from V and 4 from J; bases not matched to a gene: 15. The CDR3 spells CSAPLQGGSRYEQYF. DNA for the CDR3: TGCAGTGCCCCCCTTCAGGGAGGGTCTAGATACGAGCAGTACTTC.

This chain links TRBV6-5 with TRBJ2-7; 13 bases map to TRBD2. Germline assignment: CDR1 MNHEY and CDR2 SVGAGI. V lost 3 bases, J lost 0 bases, and 20 bases stayed unmatched. The CDR3 has 22 amino acids. For the CDR3, the DNA is TGTGCCAGCAGTTATTCGTTCCAGGGGCCGGGACTAGCGGGGCCAAACTCCTACGAGCAGTACTTC. As protein: CASSYSFQGPGLAGPNSYEQYF.

This clonotype was picked up a small number of times. This chain uses TRBV27 with TRBJ2-7; possible D gene TRBD2, 6 bases. The CDR3 is 12 amino acids. The germline V and J ends were trimmed by 8 bases and 0 bases, with 8 bases remaining between them. Germline CDR1 and CDR2: MNHEY and SMNVEV (reference sequence). CDR3 in amino acids: CASHGGSYEQYF. The CDR3 nucleotides are TGTGCCAGCCACGGGGGCTCCTACGAGCAGTACTTC.

This clonotype was observed at least ten times. This chain links TRBV4-1 with TRBJ2-1; TRBD2 matches at 8 bases. The V and J ends lost 8 bases and 5 bases, in that order; junction bases with no gene match: 5. CDR1 and CDR2 from the germline V gene are MGHRA and YSYEKL. This CDR3 is built from 13 residues. The CDR3 loop reads CASSPGLDNEQFF. CDR3 DNA sequence: TGCGCCAGCTCTCCGGGACTAGACAATGAGCAGTTCTTC.

J is TRBJ1-1 and V is TRBV7-9; 7 bases are shared with TRBD1. With 4 bases clipped from V and 3 bases from J, the junction kept 5 bases outside the gene matches. The germline CDR1 and CDR2 sequences are SEHNR and FQNEAQ (reference sequence). The CDR3 runs 14 residues. CDR3 amino acids: CASSSDRFYTEAFF. The DNA for the CDR3 is TGTGCCAGCAGCTCGGACAGGTTCTACACTGAAGCTTTCTTT.

V is TRBV7-2 and J is TRBJ1-2; unclear D gene. Germline lookup yields CDR1 SGHTA and CDR2 FQGNSA. This CDR3 region has 14 residues. V lost 2 bases, J lost 4 bases, and 11 bases lay in between. The CDR3 sequence is CASSLIPDLYGYTF. The CDR3 DNA reads as TGTGCCAGCAGCTTAATTCCAGATCTCTATGGCTACACCTTC.

V and J are TRBV14 and TRBJ1-1; a weak D match, TRBD1 (6 bases). Germline CDR1 SGHDN, CDR2 FVKESK. CDR3 length: 16 residues. V lost 1 base, J lost 3 bases, and 15 bases lay in between. The chain's CDR3 is CASSQVRGGWDTEAFF. DNA of the CDR3: TGTGCCAGCAGCCAAGTGCGGGGGGGCTGGGACACTGAAGCTTTCTTT.

This chain joins TRBV18 and TRBJ1-5; 11 bases agree with TRBD1. Germline V gene sequence: CDR1 KGHSH, CDR2 LQKENI. The CDR3 length is 17 residues. The trim removed 6 bases at V and 6 bases at J, leaving 13 bases unmatched. The DNA of the CDR3 is TGTGCCAGCTCGCCGCCCACCGGGACAGGGGGAGCTCAGCCCCAGCATTTT. The encoded protein is CASSPPTGTGGAQPQHF.

The chain combines TRBV6-2 or TRBV6-3 with TRBJ2-3; 9 nucleotides match TRBD2. With 2 bases clipped from V and 3 bases from J, the junction kept 9 bases outside the gene matches. This CDR3 region has 17 residues. Germline lookup yields CDR1 MNHEY and CDR2 SVGEGT. CDR3 sequence reads: CASSYLLAGVLTDTQYF. The DNA of the CDR3 is TGTGCCAGCAGTTACCTGTTAGCGGGAGTTCTAACAGATACGCAGTATTTT.

This clonotype was counted between two and nine times. The rearrangement joins TRBV4-2 to TRBJ2-3; 12 bases line up with TRBD2. The CDR3 runs 17 residues. Germline lookup yields CDR1 LGHNA and CDR2 YNFKEQ. The V and J ends lost 0 bases and 6 bases, in that order; junction bases with no gene match: 7. CDR3 DNA sequence: TGTGCCAGCAGCCAAGACAGTCGGACTAGCGGGGTGGATACGCAGTATTTT. Protein: CASSQDSRTSGVDTQYF.